This paragraph covers one TCR beta chain sequence. Repertoires were generated with immunoSEQ multiplex PCR, while TCRdb's copy carries only in-frame clones and drops some. The table lists roughly 2.1 million clones, approximately 94% of them singletons, with over 1.5% in the top ten. These data belong to a study of shared clonotypes between healthy human individuals. For the study at large: Each donor's CD8 memory used one plate, CD8 naive two, each CD4 subset three.

This CDR3 has 18 residues. CDR1 and CDR2 (germline): SGHAT, FQNNGV. V lost 1 base to trimming and J lost 2 bases; unmatched junction nucleotides: 5. CD45RO-negative, CCR7-positively selected cells formed the naive CD8 fraction, excluding terminally differentiated effector memory CD45RA+ cells. This rearrangement joins TRBV11-2 to TRBJ2-3; TRBD2 aligns across 14 bases. The source material was naive CD8+ T cells from PBMCs. This clonotype originated in a man aged 18 to 30 in good health. Some clones in this sample may be carry-over from other donors' samples. The CDR3 loop reads CASSLVRTSGRYTDTQYF. CDR3 DNA sequence: TGTGCCAGCAGCTTAGTGCGGACTAGCGGGAGGTACACAGATACGCAGTATTTT. Full variable domain (missing parts from reference TRBV11-2 and TRBJ2-3): EAGVAQSPRYKIIEKRQSVAFWCNPISGHATLYWYQQILGQGPKLLIQFQNNGVVDDSQLPKDRFSAERLKGVDSTLKIQPAKLEDSAVYLCASSLVRTSGRYTDTQYFGPGTRLTVL.